This T cell receptor beta chain was profiled in a study of T cells after yellow fever vaccination. Study-wide findings and caveats: The secondary response was weaker, and its peak arrived faster, on day 5 versus 15.

V was cut by 3 bases and J by 8 bases, with 11 bases left in between. There are 13 residues in the CDR3. The germline V gene encodes CDR1 KGHSH and CDR2 LQKENI. TCRdb reprocessed the 5' RACE reads with MiXCR, giving one entry per CDR3 protein. The sample contains around 310,000 distinct CDR3 sequences, around 3.9% of which appear only once. In its sample, this clonotype was seen many times. Its antigen is not identified. The rearrangement joins TRBV18 to TRBJ2-1, with unresolved D. The receptor was isolated from a man aged 18 to 30 who received the YFV17D yellow fever vaccine. Sequences were derived from PBMCs, sampled 5 days after the yellow fever booster vaccination. The CDR3, as DNA: TGTGCCAGCTCACCGGCAGGTGGCCATGAGCAGTTCTTC. Translating it yields CASSPAGGHEQFF.